This entry lists 18 T cell receptor beta chains sequenced from one sample in a study of T cells in Graves' hyperthyroidism and ophthalmopathy. RNA transcripts provided the source from which TCR beta CDR3 regions were amplified. A set of HTBI primers served as the primers for a first-round RT-PCR of the TCR CDR3. In TCRdb, the multiplex PCR reads were re-called with MiXCR into one record per CDR3 protein. The top ten clones hold more than 60% of a sample with some 150,000 distinct CDR3 sequences, around 20% of them seen once. Material for sequencing was blood. The receptors were sampled from a woman aged 45-65 years with Graves' hyperthyroidism that later progressed to Graves' ophthalmopathy.

The chain couples TRBV12-3 or TRBV12-4 to TRBJ2-1, with TRBD1 as a possible D gene (6 bases). The CDR3 is made up of 13 amino acids. The V end lost 7 bases, the J end lost 6 bases, and 13 bases lay between the germline ends. The CDR3 coding sequence is TGTGCCAGCACCAGGGGCACGGGCAATGAGCAGTTCTTC. Encoded protein: CASTRGTGNEQFF.

The table lists this clonotype with many counts. The chain joins TRBV27 to TRBJ2-7; D remains unclear. The V end was cut by 3 bases, the J end by 3 bases, with 9 bases between. This CDR3 comprises 13 residues. Germline CDR1 reads MNHEY; CDR2 reads SMNVEV (reference sequence). CDR3 coding DNA: TGTGCCAGCAGTTTGGCCCGACACTACGAGCAGTACTTC. Protein product: CASSLARHYEQYF.

This clonotype was detected many times. V and J are TRBV18 and TRBJ1-1; TRBD1 aligns across 9 bases. V lost 4 bases and J lost 4; bases outside the gene matches: 4. The length of the CDR3 is 14 residues. Germline lookup yields CDR1 KGHSH and CDR2 LQKENI. The CDR3 loop is CASSRTGVGTEAFF. DNA of the CDR3: TGTGCCAGCTCACGGACAGGGGTTGGCACTGAAGCTTTCTTT.

This clonotype was recorded many times. The chain has TRBV5-1 and TRBJ2-1, with D perhaps matching TRBD1 (6 bases). The V and J ends lost 3 bases and 5 bases respectively, with 12 bases between them. This CDR3 is built from 14 residues. Germline CDR1 and CDR2: SGHRS and YFSETQ. Here the CDR3 reads CASSSLEGDNEQFF. DNA of the CDR3: TGCGCCAGCAGCTCCCTAGAGGGGGACAATGAGCAGTTCTTC.

Ten or more counts support this clonotype. The V and J genes are TRBV28 and TRBJ1-2; 7 nucleotides align to TRBD1. With V trimmed by 6 bases and J by 4 bases, 8 bases remained unmatched. The CDR3 totals 14 residues. The germline V gene encodes CDR1 MDHEN and CDR2 SYDVKM. The CDR3 bases are TGTGCCAGCAGGGAGGGGGCGGCGGCCTATGGCTACACCTTC. This gives the protein CASREGAAAYGYTF.

The chain links TRBV5-6 to TRBJ1-2; D may be TRBD1 (6 bases). Germline loops: CDR1 SGHDT, CDR2 YYEEEE. With 4 bases removed from V and 5 bases from J, the gap between germline ends came to 15 bases. This CDR3 is 14 amino acids long. The CDR3 coding sequence is TGTGCCAGCAGCCTACGACAGGTACCTTATGGCTACACCTTC. Translated: CASSLRQVPYGYTF.

V is TRBV28 and J is TRBJ2-1, with D possibly being TRBD2 (6 bases). Trimming shortened V by 6 bases and J by 9 bases, and 24 bases separated the two germline ends. CDR1 is MDHEN and CDR2 is SYDVKM in the germline V gene. The CDR3 covers 16 residues. As DNA, the CDR3 is TGTGCCAGCAGCCCAAGGGCTAGCGAGCCTAGGGGTGAGCAGTTCTTC. It translates to CASSPRASEPRGEQFF.

The rearrangement uses TRBV6-5 and TRBJ1-5, with 7 nucleotides matching TRBD1. This CDR3 spans 14 amino acids. V was pared by 2 bases and J by 7 bases, with 5 bases of the junction left unmatched. CDR1 is MNHEY, CDR2 SVGAGI, per germline. The CDR3 sequence is CASSYRDSRQPQHF. The CDR3 DNA reads as TGTGCCAGCAGTTACAGGGACAGCAGGCAGCCCCAGCATTTT.

The sample holds many counts of this clonotype. V and J are TRBV27 and TRBJ2-3; 8 nucleotides line up with TRBD2. V lost 3 bases and J lost 6; bases outside the gene matches: 8. Germline V CDR1 and CDR2: MNHEY, SMNVEV (reference sequence). The CDR3 extends over 15 amino acids. In nucleotides, the CDR3 is TGTGCCAGCAGTTTGGAGGCGGGAGGAGGTGATACGCAGTATTTT. This encodes CASSLEAGGGDTQYF.

The V and J genes are TRBV9 and TRBJ2-1; 9 nucleotides align to TRBD2. Germline V CDR1 and CDR2: SGDLS, YYNGEE. This CDR3 spans 17 amino acids. After removal of 3 bases from V and 6 bases from J, the junction contained 13 bases not matched to a gene. The CDR3 DNA sequence: TGTGCCAGCAGCGATATACTCGGGACTAGCCCAGTCAATGAGCAGTTCTTC. Amino acids: CASSDILGTSPVNEQFF.

This clonotype was seen many times. V is TRBV4-1 and J is TRBJ2-7, with 8 bases that match TRBD1. The V segment lost 4 bases and the J segment 4 bases; nucleotides outside the gene matches: 9. Germline loops: CDR1 MGHRA, CDR2 YSYEKL. CDR3 length: 15 amino acids. The CDR3 DNA reads TGCGCCAGCAGCCTCGACAGGGGAGATGTGTACGAGCAGTACTTC. It specifies CASSLDRGDVYEQYF.

This clonotype has ten or more counts. This chain links TRBV18 with TRBJ2-7; no clear D gene. The CDR3 sequence is 12 residues long. Germline CDR1 and CDR2: KGHSH and LQKENI. The V gene lost 6 bases and the J gene lost 5 bases, with 11 bases spanning the gap. The CDR3 nucleotides are TGTGCCAGCTCGCCTTTGACGGACGAGCAGTACTTC. Amino acid sequence: CASSPLTDEQYF.

This sequence joins TRBV6-1 and TRBJ1-4, with 9 nucleotides matching TRBD1. CDR3 size: 15 residues. Germline CDR1 is MNHNS and CDR2 is SASEGT. J gave up 4 bases and V 6 bases, and 6 bases lay outside the gene matches. CDR3 loop: CASSQGTGINEKLFF. The DNA for the CDR3 is TGTGCCAGCAGCCAAGGGACAGGGATTAATGAAAAACTGTTTTTT.

This clonotype was seen a few times. The chain uses TRBV9 and TRBJ2-6; D is tentatively TRBD1 or TRBD2 (5 bases each). Trimming pared 0 bases from V and 0 bases from J, leaving 13 bases between. CDR1 SGDLS and CDR2 YYNGEE come from the germline V gene. The CDR3 contains 18 residues. This CDR3 reads CASSVGGGRPSGANVLTF. DNA for the CDR3: TGTGCCAGCAGCGTAGGTGGGGGTCGGCCCTCTGGGGCCAACGTCCTGACTTTC.

In its sample, this clonotype was seen a few times. The J gene is TRBJ1-2, the V gene TRBV7-9, with a weak D call TRBD1 (5 bases). Germline V gene data show CDR1 as SEHNR and CDR2 as FQNEAQ (reference sequence). There are 14 residues in the CDR3. Trimming left V 5 bases short and J 8 bases short, with 18 bases between. The CDR3 region has the DNA TGTGCCAGCAGCCAGCGGGGGATGGAGGGCGGCTACACCTTC. It is translated as CASSQRGMEGGYTF.

This clonotype came up many times. The chain couples TRBV28 to TRBJ2-2, with D unresolved. V was trimmed by 8 bases and J by 0 bases, leaving 4 bases between them. Germline V CDR1 and CDR2: MDHEN, SYDVKM. The length of the CDR3 is 12 residues. CDR3 loop: CASVANTGELFF. In DNA, the CDR3 is TGTGCCAGCGTCGCGAACACCGGGGAGCTGTTTTTT.

This clonotype was seen repeatedly, ten times or more. The chain links TRBV7-8 to TRBJ1-1; tentatively, D is TRBD1 (5 bases). The CDR3 totals 15 residues. CDR1 and CDR2 from the germline V gene are SGHVS and FQNEAQ. The ends were cut back, 2 bases at V and 6 bases at J, with 16 bases in the middle. The CDR3 bases are TGTGCCAGCAGCTTATTAGCAGGGTATAATGCTGAAGCTTTCTTT. Its protein product is CASSLLAGYNAEAFF.

Note on this clonotype: Since a much larger clone is just one base distant, this may be a read error. The rearrangement links TRBV11-3 to TRBJ2-7; D is ambiguous. Germline V CDR1 and CDR2: SGHNT, YENEEA. The CDR3 is 14 amino acids. The DNA of the CDR3 is TGTACCAGCAGCTTATTTGAGAGCTCCTACGAGCAGTACTTC. Translated: CTSSLFESSYEQYF.